The 12 T cell receptor beta chains reported below all come from one sample, sequenced in a study of CD8 T cells in ankylosing spondylitis. From the 5' RACE reads, TCRdb called clonotypes with MiXCR, one entry per CDR3 protein. The sample lists about 160,000 distinct CDR3 sequences, 40% to 50% occurring once. What was sequenced was synovial fluid, either unsorted or a sorted T cell fraction (not recorded which). Receptor source: a male donor with ankylosing spondylitis.

V is TRBV12-3 or TRBV12-4 and J is TRBJ2-5, with D hard to call. V gave up 7 bases and J gave up 5 bases, with 23 bases separating them. The CDR3 covers 16 residues. CDR3 sequence: CASNFRRPDSGETQYF. Here the CDR3 DNA reads TGTGCCAGCAACTTCCGCCGCCCCGACTCTGGGGAGACCCAGTACTTC.

This chain links TRBV5-6 with TRBJ1-1, with D hard to call. V lost 4 bases, J lost 1 base, and 11 bases lay in between. Germline CDR1 is SGHDT and CDR2 is YYEEEE. This CDR3 region has 14 residues. The DNA of the CDR3 is TGTGCCAGCAGCCTGAGACGGCCGAACACTGAAGCTTTCTTT. This sequence encodes CASSLRRPNTEAFF.

The rearrangement joins TRBV3-1 to TRBJ1-1; D is perhaps TRBD1 (5 bases). This CDR3 is built from 13 residues. V was cut by 3 bases and J by 4 bases, with 9 bases left in between. Germline V CDR1 and CDR2: LGHDT, YNNKEL (reference sequence). CDR3 region: CASSHTGFTEAFF. As DNA, the CDR3 is TGTGCCAGCAGCCACACAGGATTCACTGAAGCTTTCTTT.

The chain combines TRBV6-2 or TRBV6-3 with TRBJ2-1, with 7 nucleotides matching TRBD2. With V trimmed by 7 bases and J by 2 bases, 26 bases remained unmatched. Germline CDR1 reads MNHEY; CDR2 reads SVGEGT. CDR3 size: 21 residues. This CDR3 is CASISGREGRLLSSPYNEQFF. The CDR3 coding sequence is TGTGCCAGCATCTCGGGGAGGGAGGGCCGTCTTCTTTCTTCACCCTACAATGAGCAGTTCTTC.

This clonotype has more than one count but fewer than ten. The chain uses TRBV4-1 and TRBJ1-5; D gene uncertain. V was trimmed by 2 bases and J by 4 bases, leaving 15 bases between them. Germline V gives CDR1 MGHRA, CDR2 YSYEKL. The CDR3 is made up of 16 amino acids. CDR3 nucleotides: TGCGCCAGCAGCCAACCCTGGCGGGGTCCAAATCAGCCCCAGCATTTT. Translated: CASSQPWRGPNQPQHF.

The chain employs TRBV20-1 and TRBJ2-7; TRBD1 matches 7 bases. V lost 6 bases, J lost 1 base, and 6 bases stayed unmatched. CDR1 DFQATT and CDR2 SNEGSKA come from the germline V gene (reference sequence). The length of the CDR3 is 13 residues. CDR3 in DNA: TGCAGTGCCGTGGGACAGTTGTCCTACGAGCAGTACTTC. Its protein is CSAVGQLSYEQYF.

This clonotype was counted once. The genes are TRBV7-6 and TRBJ2-7, with TRBD2 matching over 16 bases. CDR3 length: 19 residues. The trim removed 0 bases at V and 0 bases at J, leaving 5 bases unmatched. The germline gives CDR1 SGHVS, CDR2 FNYEAQ. The CDR3 loop is CASSLAGTSGRADSYEQYF. Written as DNA, the CDR3 is TGTGCCAGCAGCTTAGCCGGGACTAGCGGGAGGGCCGACTCCTACGAGCAGTACTTC.

The chain recombines TRBV28 with TRBJ2-6; possibly TRBD1 for D (6 bases). Germline CDR1 is MDHEN and CDR2 is SYDVKM. There are 19 residues in the CDR3. V was clipped by 2 bases and J by 0 bases, with 17 bases between them. DNA of the CDR3: TGTGCCAGCAGTTTAATCTTCGGGACATCTGCCTCTGGGGCCAACGTCCTGACTTTC. Residues: CASSLIFGTSASGANVLTF.

In DNA form, the CDR3 reads TGCGCCAGCAGCCCATTTCCGGGATTTAGCACAGATACGCAGTATTTT. It encodes CASSPFPGFSTDTQYF. V is TRBV4-1 and J is TRBJ2-3; D is perhaps TRBD2 (5 bases). CDR1 MGHRA and CDR2 YSYEKL come from the germline V gene. V was cut by 4 bases and J by 0 bases, with 14 bases left in between. The CDR3 extends over 16 amino acids.

The chain couples TRBV4-1 to TRBJ2-1; TRBD2 aligns across 8 bases. The CDR3 covers 16 residues. Trimming removed 2 bases from V and 4 bases from J; junction bases left unmatched: 7. The germline CDR1 and CDR2 sequences are MGHRA and YSYEKL. The CDR3 sequence is CASSQRTSWEYNEQFF. The CDR3 nucleotides are TGCGCCAGCAGCCAACGGACTAGCTGGGAGTACAATGAGCAGTTCTTC.

This chain uses TRBV5-6 with TRBJ1-2; TRBD1 might be the D (6 bases). V shed 6 bases and J shed 7 bases, with 16 bases lying between them. The germline V gene has CDR1 SGHDT and CDR2 YYEEEE. The CDR3 runs 13 residues. As DNA, the CDR3 is TGTGCCAGCAAAAGTTGGGGGGCACCTGGCTACACCTTC. As protein: CASKSWGAPGYTF.

This clonotype has only a few counts. The chain carries TRBV27 and TRBJ1-2; perhaps TRBD1 as D (6 bases). In germline, CDR1 is MNHEY, CDR2 SMNVEV (reference sequence). This CDR3 comprises 12 residues. V lost 6 bases, J lost 8 bases, and 13 bases lay in between. CDR3 amino acids: CASSRRGMGYTF. The CDR3 DNA is TGTGCCAGCAGCCGGAGGGGGATGGGCTACACCTTC.